These 7 T cell receptor beta chains came from one sample sequenced in a study of T-cell memory formation after mild COVID-19. Each CDR3 protein gets one entry after TCRdb re-called the 5' RACE reads with MiXCR. The repertoire holds about 190,000 distinct CDR3 sequences, with around 17% as singletons. Sequenced sample: PBMCs or a T cell subset sorted from them (not recorded which). Source of these receptors: an adult woman who had mild COVID-19 (a few samples of this study predate the infection). Cell type and time point are not known.

The chain combines TRBV5-8 with TRBJ1-2; D ambiguous. V was cut by 3 bases and J by 5 bases, with 11 bases left in between. The CDR3 is made up of 13 amino acids. Germline V gene lookup returns CDR1 SGHTS and CDR2 YDEGEE. The CDR3 protein is CASSWTVWYGYTF. CDR3 DNA: TGTGCCAGCAGCTGGACGGTTTGGTATGGCTACACCTTC. Combining the CDR3 with reference TRBV5-8 and TRBJ1-2 gives the whole variable domain EAGVTQSPTHLIKTRGQQATLRCSPISGHTSVYWYQQALGLGLQFLLWYDEGEERNRGNFPPRFSGRQFPNYSSELNVNALELEDSALYLCASSWTVWYGYTFGSGTRLTVV.

The rearrangement joins TRBV12-3 or TRBV12-4 to TRBJ2-7, with 8 bases identical to TRBD1. The CDR3 length is 15 residues. J lost 4 bases, V lost 5 bases, and 10 bases had no gene match. For the CDR3, the DNA is TGTGCCAGCAGTCCTCGACGGACAGGGAGGTACGAGCAGTACTTC. Protein: CASSPRRTGRYEQYF.

This clonotype showed up many times. The chain links TRBV20-1 to TRBJ2-2; the match to TRBD2 covers 9 bases. After removal of 1 base from V and 3 bases from J, the junction contained 9 bases not matched to a gene. Germline V gene data show CDR1 as DFQATT and CDR2 as SNEGSKA (reference sequence). This CDR3 contains 17 residues. CDR3 sequence reads: CSARVSSGRPDTGELFF. For the CDR3, the DNA is TGCAGTGCTAGAGTTTCAAGCGGGAGGCCGGACACCGGGGAGCTGTTTTTT.

This clonotype was counted once. V is TRBV18 and J is TRBJ2-3; 12 bases map to TRBD2. This CDR3 has 18 residues. Germline loops: CDR1 KGHSH, CDR2 LQKENI. Germline trimming cut 3 bases from V and 1 base from J; bases unmatched to any gene: 8. The chain's CDR3 is CASSPGLAGTGGTDTQYF. The CDR3 bases are TGTGCCAGCTCACCTGGACTAGCGGGAACCGGCGGCACAGATACGCAGTATTTT.

The chain employs TRBV20-1 and TRBJ1-2; D gene uncertain. CDR1 DFQATT and CDR2 SNEGSKA come from the germline V gene (reference sequence). CDR3 length: 14 residues. V was trimmed by 3 bases and J by 5 bases, leaving 16 bases between them. CDR3 amino acids: CSASNAEGPYGYTF. CDR3 sequence (DNA): TGCAGTGCTAGCAACGCGGAGGGCCCATATGGCTACACCTTC.

The chain has TRBV4-3 and TRBJ2-3; possibly TRBD1 for D (5 bases). With 2 bases removed from V and 1 base from J, the gap between germline ends came to 19 bases. Germline V gives CDR1 LGHNA, CDR2 YSLEER. The CDR3 covers 18 residues. The CDR3 protein is CASSQRRVYRFGTDTQYF. The DNA for the CDR3 is TGCGCCAGCAGCCAACGCAGGGTCTATAGATTTGGCACAGATACGCAGTATTTT.

The gene calls are TRBV20-1 and TRBJ1-1; tentatively, D is TRBD1 (5 bases). V gave up 2 bases and J gave up 4 bases, with 11 bases separating them. Germline V gives CDR1 DFQATT, CDR2 SNEGSKA (reference sequence). The CDR3 has 13 residues. In DNA form, the CDR3 reads TGCAGTGCTAGATTTGGGGGGGTCACTGAAGCTTTCTTT. It is translated as CSARFGGVTEAFF.